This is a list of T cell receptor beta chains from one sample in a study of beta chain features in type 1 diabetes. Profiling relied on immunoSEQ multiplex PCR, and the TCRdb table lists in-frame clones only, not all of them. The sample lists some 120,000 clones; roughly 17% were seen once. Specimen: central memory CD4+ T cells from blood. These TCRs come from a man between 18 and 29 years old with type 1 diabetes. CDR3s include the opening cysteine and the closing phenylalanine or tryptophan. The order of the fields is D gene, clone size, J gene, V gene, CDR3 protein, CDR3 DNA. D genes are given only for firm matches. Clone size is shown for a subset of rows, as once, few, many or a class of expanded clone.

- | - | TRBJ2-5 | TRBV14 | CASSHGKRVQETQYF | TGTGCCAGCAGCCATGGGAAGCGGGTGCAAGAGACCCAGTACTTC
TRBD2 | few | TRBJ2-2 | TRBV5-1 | CASSLGTTSNTGELFF | TGCGCCAGCAGCCTAGGGACTACTTCTAACACCGGGGAGCTGTTTTTT
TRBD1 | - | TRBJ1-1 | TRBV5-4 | CASSRTGLAEAFF | TGTGCCAGCAGCCGGACAGGGCTAGCTGAAGCTTTCTTT
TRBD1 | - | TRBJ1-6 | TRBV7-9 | CASSWNVFGTGNSPLHF | TGTGCCAGCAGCTGGAACGTTTTCGGGACAGGGAATTCACCCCTCCACTTT
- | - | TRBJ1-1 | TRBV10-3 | CATERGGMNTEAFF | TGTGCCACGGAAAGGGGGGGCATGAACACTGAAGCTTTCTTT
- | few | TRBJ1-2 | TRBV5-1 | CASSLAGRDGYTF | TGCGCCAGCAGCTTGGCAGGAAGGGATGGCTACACCTTC
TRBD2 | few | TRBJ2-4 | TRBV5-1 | CASRWGPPGLALDIQYF | TGCGCCAGCAGGTGGGGACCACCGGGACTAGCGTTGGACATTCAGTACTTC
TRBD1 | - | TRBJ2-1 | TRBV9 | CASSDRGEYNEQFF | TGTGCCAGCAGTGACAGGGGAGAGTACAATGAGCAGTTCTTC
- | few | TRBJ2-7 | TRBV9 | CASSVAFEGPSYEQYF | TGTGCCAGCAGCGTAGCTTTCGAGGGGCCCTCCTACGAGCAGTACTTC
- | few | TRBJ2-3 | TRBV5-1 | CASSLGPRITDTQYF | TGCGCCAGCAGCTTGGGACCTAGGATCACAGATACGCAGTATTTT
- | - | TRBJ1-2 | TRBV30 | CAWSSLGMYGYTF | TGTGCCTGGAGTTCATTGGGCATGTATGGCTACACCTTC
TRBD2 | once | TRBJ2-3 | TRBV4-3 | CASSQDSAGGLFVTDTQYF | TGCGCCAGCAGCCAAGATAGCGCGGGGGGCCTTTTTGTGACAGATACGCAGTATTTT
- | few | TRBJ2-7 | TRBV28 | CASVSGGGSYEQYF | TGTGCCAGCGTGTCTGGAGGCGGCTCCTACGAGCAGTACTTC
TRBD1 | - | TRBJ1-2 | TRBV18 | CASSPGQVEGGYTF | TGTGCCAGCTCACCGGGACAGGTGGAAGGTGGCTACACCTTC
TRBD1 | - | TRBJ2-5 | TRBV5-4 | CASSSQQGGVETQYF | TGTGCCAGCAGTTCTCAACAGGGGGGAGTTGAGACCCAGTACTTC